This TCR beta chain was retrieved from a study of vaccination and CD4 T cells after COVID-19. Study-wide background: Four females and six males made up the convalescents, two of whom were Hispanic.

The Oncomine TCR Beta short-read assay was what sequenced the DNA obtained from cultured CD4+ T cells. TCRdb re-analysed the PCR reads in MiXCR, keeping a single row per CDR3 protein. Seen here are about 23,000 distinct CDR3 sequences, 40% to 50% observed once, and the top ten hold about 18%. With regard to this clonotype: What it binds is not known.

The CDR3 is 16 residues long. V was cut by 0 bases and J by 8 bases, with 16 bases left in between. CDR1 MNHNS and CDR2 SASEGT come from the germline V gene. Sample treatment: approximately 9-day PBMC culture with coronavirus spike peptide pools or control peptides (ViraFEST assay). The TCR comes from a human donor who received a COVID-19 vaccine. This chain links TRBV6-1 with TRBJ1-4, with D hard to call. The material was CD4+ T cells from blood, cultured in vitro, obtained before SARS-CoV-2 vaccination. CDR3 sequence reads: CASSEARAGRPEKLFF. The CDR3 nucleotides are TGTGCCAGCAGTGAAGCGCGGGCCGGACGACCCGAAAAACTGTTTTTT.